This T cell receptor (beta chain) originates from a study of response to subunit inactivated influenza vaccine. Study-wide results and caveats: A suggestion made by the authors is that each seasonal influenza vaccination recruits few new T cells.

In regard to this clonotype: What it recognizes is unknown.

MiXCR, applied by TCRdb to the RT-PCR reads, yields one record per CDR3 protein. The sample lists about 650,000 distinct CDR3 sequences; approximately 15% were seen once. Sequenced material: PBMCs from blood, taken around two weeks before vaccination. The source is a man in his forties or fifties who received an inactivated influenza vaccine.

For the CDR3, the DNA is TGCAGTGCCCGGAAGGGACTCCAGTTAGCGACGCAGTATTTT. It codes for CSARKGLQLATQYF. The chain employs TRBV20-1 and TRBJ2-3, with D possibly being TRBD2 (6 bases). This CDR3 contains 14 residues. Trimming took 6 bases from V and 9 from J, leaving 22 bases between them. CDR1 is DFQATT, CDR2 SNEGSKA, per germline (reference sequence).